This TCR beta chain appears in the sequencing data of a study of cytomegalovirus exposure and HLA in healthy donors. Study-level findings and limits: It was shown in a later analysis that HLA-associated TCR beta chains were more clonally expanded than other, equally common chains. Some segments of the V type, notably TRBV6-2 and TRBV6-3, were excluded as indistinguishable.

Concerning this clone: Its target is unknown.

The CDR3 extends over 16 amino acids. Trimming took 3 bases from V and 3 from J, leaving 15 bases between them. The germline gives CDR1 SGDLS, CDR2 YYNGEE. This PCR relied on a set of 60 Vbeta primers and 13 Jbeta primers. Data came from immunoSEQ multiplex PCR; TCRdb stores just in-frame clones and leaves some out. The data contain around 92,000 clones, 65% to 75% of them singletons. The specimen sequenced was PBMCs. This chain links TRBV9 with TRBJ2-2; D may be TRBD2 (5 bases). The sequence came from a woman in her sixties or seventies in good health and CMV-seropositive. Written as DNA, the CDR3 is TGTGCCAGCAGCGGTGCTTTGACTACCCACACCGGGGAGCTGTTTTTT. Translation: CASSGALTTHTGELFF.